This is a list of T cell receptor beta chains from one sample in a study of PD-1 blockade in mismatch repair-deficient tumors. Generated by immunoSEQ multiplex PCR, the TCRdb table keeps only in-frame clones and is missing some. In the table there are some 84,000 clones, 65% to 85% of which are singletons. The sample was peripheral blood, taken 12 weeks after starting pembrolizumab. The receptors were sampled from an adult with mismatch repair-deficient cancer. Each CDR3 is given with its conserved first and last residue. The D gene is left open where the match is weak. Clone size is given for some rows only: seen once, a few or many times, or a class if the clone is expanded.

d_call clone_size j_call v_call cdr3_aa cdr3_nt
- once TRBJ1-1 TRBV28 CASSLKWNTEAFF TGTGCCAGCAGTTTAAAATGGAACACTGAAGCTTTCTTT
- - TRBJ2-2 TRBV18 CASSLNPFANTGELFF TGTGCCAGCTCGCTAAACCCGTTCGCGAACACCGGGGAGCTGTTTTTT
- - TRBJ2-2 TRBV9 CASSATGTSNTGELFF TGTGCCAGCAGCGCGACCGGGACATCGAACACCGGGGAGCTGTTTTTT
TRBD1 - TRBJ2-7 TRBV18 CASSRITTGKSSYEQYF TGTGCCAGCTCACGCATTACGACAGGGAAATCCTCCTACGAGCAGTACTTC
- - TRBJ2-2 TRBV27 CASSYGGTTGELFF TGTGCCAGCAGTTATGGGGGGACCACCGGGGAGCTGTTTTTT
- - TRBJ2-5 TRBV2 CASSVGHLLQETQYF TGTGCCAGCAGTGTCGGACATCTCCTCCAAGAGACCCAGTACTTC
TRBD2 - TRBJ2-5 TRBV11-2 CASSVDSGRGETQYF TGTGCCAGCAGCGTAGATAGCGGGAGAGGCGAGACCCAGTACTTC
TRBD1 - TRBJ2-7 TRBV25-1 CASSTGTGGSGGTYEQYF TGTGCCAGCAGCACCGGGACAGGGGGCTCGGGCGGAACCTACGAGCAGTACTTC
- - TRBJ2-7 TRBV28 CASRGGTESAEQYF TGTGCCAGCAGGGGTGGGACGGAGTCTGCCGAGCAGTACTTC
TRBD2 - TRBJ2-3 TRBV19 CASSLADSTDTQYF TGTGCCAGTAGTCTAGCGGATAGCACAGATACGCAGTATTTT
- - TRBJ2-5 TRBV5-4 CASSFGAGQETQYF TGTGCCAGCAGCTTTGGAGCAGGTCAAGAGACCCAGTACTTC
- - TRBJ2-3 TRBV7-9 CASSLGDPTDTQYF TGTGCCAGCAGCTTAGGAGACCCCACGGATACGCAGTATTTT
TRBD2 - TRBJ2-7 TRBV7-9 CASSPGTNRAYEQYF TGTGCCAGCAGCCCAGGGACTAATAGGGCCTACGAGCAGTACTTC
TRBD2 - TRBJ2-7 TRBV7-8 CASSLEGLGFGQYF TGTGCCAGCAGCTTGGAAGGACTAGGGTTCGGGCAGTACTTC
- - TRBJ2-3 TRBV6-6 CASRQATSRRTDTQYF TGTGCCAGCAGGCAGGCGACTTCCCGGCGCACAGATACGCAGTATTTT